These 9 T cell receptor beta chains share one sample of origin, sequenced in a study of B cell selection in AIRE deficiency. CD4+CD127+ cells were sorted as the conventional CD4 T cells. The method was immunoSEQ multiplex PCR; TCRdb's version includes in-frame clones alone and lacks a portion of them. Here the sample spans under 30,000 clones, approximately 96% being singletons. Input material: conventional CD4+ T cells sorted from PBMCs. The receptors were gathered from a human donor with AIRE deficiency.

The V and J genes are TRBV7-2 and TRBJ2-1; 14 nucleotides line up with TRBD2. J lost 6 bases, V lost 7 bases, and 5 bases had no gene match. CDR1 and CDR2 from the germline V gene are SGHTA and FQGNSA. CDR3 size: 15 residues. In DNA form, the CDR3 reads TGTGCCAGCACCGTAGGGACTAGCGGGAGCAATGAGCAGTTCTTC. Amino acids: CASTVGTSGSNEQFF.

The rearrangement links TRBV5-4 to TRBJ2-1; 7 bases are a match to TRBD1. In germline, CDR1 is SGHNT, CDR2 YYREEE (reference sequence). V was pared by 1 base and J by 6 bases, with 10 bases of the junction left unmatched. This CDR3 is 16 amino acids long. The CDR3 loop reads CASSLPRTGTFNEQFF. The CDR3 DNA reads TGTGCCAGCAGCTTGCCCAGGACAGGCACCTTCAATGAGCAGTTCTTC.

Remarks on this clone: This likely comes from a read error, as the CDR3 has no conserved phenylalanine or tryptophan at its end. The DNA is left out, because the CDR3 cannot be placed on it with certainty; the CDR3 is given as TCRdb lists it. The CDR3 loop is CASSTTSS. The J gene is TRBJ1-1, the V gene TRBV5-1. The CDR3 has 8 residues if both end residues are counted. CDR1 and CDR2 (germline): SGHRS, YFSETQ.

The CDR3 DNA reads TGTGCCAGCAGCGCCTTCGGGGGAACAGCCAGCTCCTATAATTCACCCCTCCACTTT. Translation: CASSAFGGTASSYNSPLHF. The J gene is TRBJ1-6, the V gene TRBV9; D is possibly TRBD1 (5 bases). V lost 3 bases to trimming and J lost 0 bases, with 19 bases between them. This CDR3 has 19 amino acids. Germline lookup yields CDR1 SGDLS and CDR2 YYNGEE.

The rearrangement joins TRBV4-3 to TRBJ2-1, with 8 bases fitting TRBD2. With V trimmed by 6 bases and J by 9 bases, 19 bases remained unmatched. Germline V lookup: CDR1 LGHNA, CDR2 YSLEER. The CDR3 length is 17 residues. CDR3 residues: CASSYSGTSEFGGEQFF. CDR3 sequence (DNA): TGCGCCAGCAGTTACTCCGGGACTAGTGAGTTTGGCGGTGAGCAGTTCTTC.

The V call is TRBV4-3, the J call TRBJ2-7; TRBD2 agrees at 9 bases. V shed 1 base and J 3 bases; nucleotides not matched to a gene: 7. CDR1 LGHNA and CDR2 YSLEER come from the germline V gene. The CDR3 consists of 16 residues. The CDR3 bases are TGCGCCAGCAGCCAAGTCGTCGCGGGAGGGCTCTACGAGCAGTACTTC. It yields the protein CASSQVVAGGLYEQYF.

This chain links TRBV2 with TRBJ2-2, with TRBD2 matching over 13 bases. With 6 bases clipped from V and 6 bases from J, the junction kept 7 bases outside the gene matches. Germline loops: CDR1 SNHLY, CDR2 FYNNEI. The CDR3 contains 16 residues. Written as DNA, the CDR3 is TGTGCCAGCAGCGAAACTAGCGGGAGGGCCTCCGGGGAGCTGTTTTTT. Amino acid sequence: CASSETSGRASGELFF.

V gene TRBV6-6 combines with J gene TRBJ1-5; D is uncertain. Germline CDR1 reads MNHNY; CDR2 reads SVGAGI (reference sequence). The ends were cut back, 4 bases at V and 4 bases at J, with 8 bases in the middle. The CDR3 is made up of 13 amino acids. The chain's CDR3 is CASSLRGNQPQHF. CDR3 DNA: TGTGCCAGCAGTTTACGAGGAAATCAGCCCCAGCATTTT.

The V gene is TRBV7-2, the J gene TRBJ2-7, with 14 positions matching TRBD2. The CDR3 has 17 amino acids. V trimming: 5 bases; J trimming: 0 bases; junction bases outside the gene matches: 6. Germline V CDR1 and CDR2: SGHTA, FQGNSA. CDR3 residues: CASSRLAGGTPSYEQYF. CDR3 bases: TGTGCCAGCAGCCGACTAGCGGGAGGGACCCCCTCCTACGAGCAGTACTTC.